The 30 T cell receptor beta chains in this list originate from one sample, sequenced in a study of CD8+CD57+ T cells in acquired aplastic anemia. Patients selected for sequencing had displayed CD8+CD57+ cell expansion by flow cytometry. Both TCR beta VDJ combination and CDR3 sequence profiling were carried out. Genomic DNA was the template for this profiling. TCRdb passed the reads through MiXCR, listing each CDR3 protein once. The sample includes fewer than 85,000 distinct CDR3 sequences, 60% to 75% of them seen just once. The sample was sorted CD4+, CD8+, or CD8+CD57+ T cells (not recorded which) from PBMCs. The receptors come from a human donor with aplastic anemia.

This clonotype was counted a single time. This sequence joins TRBV2 and TRBJ1-5; D possibly corresponds to TRBD1 (5 bases). CDR3 length: 13 residues. The V gene lost 4 bases and the J gene lost 6 bases, with 10 bases spanning the gap. Germline V gene data show CDR1 as SNHLY and CDR2 as FYNNEI. The CDR3 is CASSGQGPQPQHF. The CDR3 nucleotides are TGTGCCAGCAGTGGGCAGGGACCTCAGCCCCAGCATTTT. The full variable domain, completed using reference TRBV2 and TRBJ1-5, is EPEVTQTPSHQVTQMGQEVILRCVPISNHLYFYWYRQILGQKVEFLVSFYNNEISEKSEIFDDQFSVERPDGSNFTLKIRSTKLEDSAMYFCASSGQGPQPQHFGDGTRLSIL.

The genes are TRBV7-9 and TRBJ2-7; TRBD1 or TRBD2 may be the D gene (5 bases each). The CDR3 extends over 14 amino acids. Looked up from germline, CDR1 is SEHNR and CDR2 is FQNEAQ (reference sequence). V gave up 5 bases and J gave up 2 bases, with 13 bases separating them. CDR3 nucleotides: TGTGCCAGCAGCACGTCGGGGCAGGCCTACGAGCAGTACTTC. The encoded protein is CASSTSGQAYEQYF.

The V call is TRBV11-2, the J call TRBJ2-5, with 12 bases matching TRBD2. Germline V lookup: CDR1 SGHAT, CDR2 FQNNGV. The CDR3 runs to 17 residues. The V and J ends lost 4 bases and 2 bases, in that order; junction bases with no gene match: 8. The CDR3 loop is CASSSRLAGVPQETQYF. The CDR3 DNA reads as TGTGCCAGCAGCTCCCGACTAGCGGGGGTCCCTCAAGAGACCCAGTACTTC.

This clonotype was seen just once. This sequence joins TRBV11-2 and TRBJ1-6, with a possible D match to TRBD1 (5 bases). In germline, CDR1 is SGHAT, CDR2 FQNNGV. CDR3 length equals 15 residues. V was pared by 0 bases and J by 4 bases, with 7 bases between. The CDR3 loop is CASSLEGRYNSPLHF. The CDR3 nucleotides are TGTGCCAGCAGCTTAGAGGGACGGTATAATTCACCCCTCCACTTT.

The V and J genes are TRBV2 and TRBJ1-1; D not certain. Germline CDR1 SNHLY, CDR2 FYNNEI. V dropped 6 bases and J dropped 0 bases, with 11 bases sitting between them. CDR3 length equals 14 residues. For the CDR3, the DNA is TGTGCCAGCAGCCCCTCGCCCTTGAACACTGAAGCTTTCTTT. Its protein is CASSPSPLNTEAFF.

The sample holds a few counts of this clonotype. The junction shows a germline mismatch at one end, possibly a read error. This chain links TRBV7-9 with TRBJ1-1; no clear D gene. This CDR3 has 13 amino acids. The germline V gene has CDR1 SEHNR and CDR2 FQNEAQ (reference sequence). CDR3 in amino acids: CASSLTENTEAFF. Here the CDR3 DNA reads TGTGCTAGCAGCTTAACGGAGAACACTGAAGCTTTCTTT.

The chain combines TRBV5-1 with TRBJ2-1, with D uncertain. Trimming removed 0 bases at V and 13 bases at J, with 8 bases between. This CDR3 contains 11 residues. The germline CDR1 and CDR2 sequences are SGHRS and YFSETQ. In DNA form, the CDR3 reads TGCGCCAGCAGCTTGGCGGGTGAACAGTTCTTC. It translates to CASSLAGEQFF.

The rearrangement joins TRBV20-1 to TRBJ1-4; TRBD1 is a possible D gene (6 bases). There are 14 residues in the CDR3. The ends were cut back, 6 bases at V and 7 bases at J, with 18 bases in the middle. Germline-derived CDR1 and CDR2 are DFQATT and SNEGSKA (reference sequence). As DNA, the CDR3 is TGCAGTGCGGCCGAGACAGGCAACCCTGAAAAACTGTTTTTT. Its protein product is CSAAETGNPEKLFF.

This clonotype was counted a single time. The chain couples TRBV7-6 to TRBJ2-7; D possibly matches TRBD1 or TRBD2 (6 bases each). Germline lookup yields CDR1 SGHVS and CDR2 FNYEAQ. Trimming shortened V by 0 bases and J by 4 bases, and 10 bases separated the two germline ends. The CDR3 is 14 amino acids. The CDR3 bases are TGTGCCAGCAGCTTAGCAGAGGGGGGTTACGAGCAGTACTTC. Protein sequence: CASSLAEGGYEQYF.

In its sample, this clonotype was seen once. J is TRBJ2-3 and V is TRBV20-1; 13 bases fit TRBD2. The CDR3 spans 15 residues. Trimming at V came to 5 bases and at J to 2 bases, leaving 4 bases not matched to a gene. CDR1 DFQATT and CDR2 SNEGSKA come from the germline V gene (reference sequence). The CDR3 DNA is TGCAGTGCTGAGGGGACTAGCGGGGTCACAGATACGCAGTATTTT. As protein: CSAEGTSGVTDTQYF.

This chain links TRBV27 with TRBJ2-3; 13 positions agree with TRBD2. The CDR3 sequence is 15 residues long. CDR1 is MNHEY and CDR2 is SMNVEV in the germline V gene (reference sequence). V lost 5 bases and J lost 6; bases outside the gene matches: 5. The chain's CDR3 is CASSPGLAGSDTQYF. In nucleotides, the CDR3 is TGTGCCAGCAGTCCGGGACTAGCGGGATCCGATACGCAGTATTTT.

This clonotype was observed once. The rearrangement links TRBV2 to TRBJ2-3, with D uncertain. The germline V gene encodes CDR1 SNHLY and CDR2 FYNNEI. Trimming removed 4 bases at V and 2 bases at J, with 10 bases between. The CDR3 length is 14 residues. The CDR3 sequence is CASSGQTYTDTQYF. In nucleotides, the CDR3 is TGTGCCAGCAGTGGGCAGACTTACACAGATACGCAGTATTTT. Full variable domain (rest looked up from reference TRBV2 and TRBJ2-3): EPEVTQTPSHQVTQMGQEVILRCVPISNHLYFYWYRQILGQKVEFLVSFYNNEISEKSEIFDDQFSVERPDGSNFTLKIRSTKLEDSAMYFCASSGQTYTDTQYFGPGTRLTVL.

This rearrangement joins TRBV10-3 to TRBJ1-2; TRBD1 aligns across 10 bases. The germline V gene has CDR1 ENHRY and CDR2 SYGVKD. V shed 0 bases, J shed 7 bases, and the junction held 2 bases outside the gene matches. The CDR3 runs 14 residues. The CDR3 sequence is CAISESTGGSGYTF. The CDR3 DNA is TGTGCCATCAGTGAGTCGACAGGGGGCAGTGGCTACACCTTC.

This clonotype appeared once. The chain recombines TRBV5-8 with TRBJ1-1; no firm D call. Germline V gene lookup returns CDR1 SGHTS and CDR2 YDEGEE. This CDR3 is 13 amino acids long. With 5 bases removed from V and 3 bases from J, the gap between germline ends came to 11 bases. CDR3 nucleotide sequence: TGTGCCAGCAGGATAAACCGGGACACTGAAGCTTTCTTT. Translating it yields CASRINRDTEAFF.

This clonotype was picked up a small number of times. The V gene is TRBV15, the J gene TRBJ2-1, with TRBD1 matching 9 bases. The CDR3 is made up of 16 amino acids. V gave up 5 bases and J gave up 5 bases; unmatched junction bases: 10. CDR1 and CDR2 from the germline V gene are LNHNV and YYDKDF (reference sequence). CDR3 protein: CATSGSRTGANNEQFF. As DNA, the CDR3 is TGTGCCACCAGCGGTAGTAGGACAGGGGCCAACAATGAGCAGTTCTTC.

This clonotype was observed a handful of times. The chain uses TRBV9 and TRBJ2-7, with D unclear. Trimming removed 0 bases from V and 3 bases from J, with 7 bases in between. CDR3 length: 13 residues. CDR1 and CDR2 (germline): SGDLS, YYNGEE. The CDR3 spells CASSVVSGYEQYF. The CDR3 coding sequence is TGTGCCAGCAGCGTAGTTTCAGGCTACGAGCAGTACTTC. The complete variable domain, with remaining parts taken from reference TRBV9 and TRBJ2-7, reads DSGVTQTPKHLITATGQRVTLRCSPRSGDLSVYWYQQSLDQGLQFLIQYYNGEERAKGNILERFSAQQFPDLHSELNLSSLELGDSALYFCASSVVSGYEQYFGPGTRLTVT.

The chain carries TRBV5-6 and TRBJ2-7, with D hard to call. The CDR3 covers 11 residues. Germline CDR1 SGHDT, CDR2 YYEEEE. Trimming took off 0 bases at V and 5 bases at J, with 3 bases between the two ends. CDR3 nucleotide sequence: TGTGCCAGCAGCTTGGCGGACGAGCAGTACTTC. Amino acids: CASSLADEQYF.

This clonotype was seen only once. The rearrangement links TRBV7-9 to TRBJ2-7; 9 nucleotides match TRBD1. The CDR3 has 15 residues. J lost 6 bases, V lost 5 bases, and 11 bases had no gene match. Germline V gives CDR1 SEHNR, CDR2 FQNEAQ (reference sequence). The DNA of the CDR3 is TGTGCCAGCAGCCCCCCCGACAGGGGGTCCGGCGAGCAGTACTTC. This encodes CASSPPDRGSGEQYF.

A few counts support this clonotype. The CDR3 bases are TGTGCCAGCAGTGACCAAACAGGGGGCACAGATACGCAGTATTTT. Translating it yields CASSDQTGGTDTQYF. The genes are TRBV6-4 and TRBJ2-3; 7 bases align to TRBD1. The V gene's germline CDR1 is MRHNA and CDR2 SNTAGT. Trimming removed 2 bases from V and 1 base from J; junction bases left unmatched: 3. CDR3 length: 15 amino acids.

The V call is TRBV20-1, the J call TRBJ2-7, with D perhaps TRBD2 (6 bases). Per germline, CDR1 DFQATT and CDR2 SNEGSKA (reference sequence). The CDR3 totals 12 residues. The V and J ends lost 1 base and 5 bases respectively, with 9 bases between them. In DNA, the CDR3 is TGCAGTGCTAGAGGGAGGGGTGACGAGCAGTACTTC. As protein: CSARGRGDEQYF.

The chain is built from TRBV7-3 and TRBJ2-7; no definite D call. CDR3 size: 15 residues. The V end lost 1 base, the J end lost 0 bases, and 10 bases lay between the germline ends. Germline V gene data show CDR1 as SGHTA and CDR2 as FQGTGA. DNA for the CDR3: TGTGCCAGCAGCTTAAACGCCGGATACTCCTACGAGCAGTACTTC. It encodes CASSLNAGYSYEQYF.

V and J are TRBV10-3 and TRBJ2-3, with TRBD1 as a possible D gene (5 bases). The CDR3 loop spans 13 amino acids. V shed 7 bases and J shed 2 bases, with 10 bases lying between them. Looked up from germline, CDR1 is ENHRY and CDR2 is SYGVKD. The CDR3: CAINQGDTDTQYF. The CDR3 region has the DNA TGTGCCATCAACCAGGGTGACACAGATACGCAGTATTTT.

This clonotype was found a few times. The chain has TRBV25-1 and TRBJ1-4; 8 bases align to TRBD1. V was clipped by 7 bases and J by 8 bases; unmatched bases: 12. Germline V gene data show CDR1 as MGHDK and CDR2 as SYGVNS. CDR3 length equals 15 residues. CDR3 sequence reads: CASTQTTGAYEKLFF. The CDR3 DNA reads as TGTGCCAGCACCCAGACGACAGGGGCATACGAAAAACTGTTTTTT.

This clonotype has ten or more counts. The chain has TRBV9 and TRBJ2-1; TRBD2 matches at 13 bases. The CDR3 has 18 residues. CDR1 and CDR2 from the germline V gene are SGDLS and YYNGEE. Losses at the gene ends were 3 bases for V and 0 bases for J; bases not matched to a gene: 6. The DNA of the CDR3 is TGTGCCAGCAGCGCGAGACTAGCGGGAGGTAGCTCCTACAATGAGCAGTTCTTC. Residues: CASSARLAGGSSYNEQFF. Filled out from reference TRBV9 and TRBJ2-1, the complete variable domain reads DSGVTQTPKHLITATGQRVTLRCSPRSGDLSVYWYQQSLDQGLQFLIQYYNGEERAKGNILERFSAQQFPDLHSELNLSSLELGDSALYFCASSARLAGGSSYNEQFFGPGTRLTVL.

This chain connects TRBV2 to TRBJ2-7; TRBD1 agrees at 8 bases. The trim removed 10 bases at V and 4 bases at J, leaving 6 bases unmatched. Germline CDR1 reads SNHLY; CDR2 reads FYNNEI. The CDR3 runs 12 residues. The CDR3 DNA is TGTGCCATTGGGACAGGTTGGTACGAGCAGTACTTC. It translates to CAIGTGWYEQYF.

The chain couples TRBV2 to TRBJ2-7; 7 bases agree with TRBD1. This CDR3 has 13 amino acids. V lost 7 bases and J lost 4; bases outside the gene matches: 7. CDR1 is SNHLY, CDR2 FYNNEI, per germline. The CDR3 bases are TGTGCCAGCACCAAGGGGGCACTATACGAGCAGTACTTC. Encoded protein: CASTKGALYEQYF.

The rearrangement joins TRBV25-1 to TRBJ2-1; TRBD2 agrees at 7 bases. Germline trimming cut 6 bases from V and 8 bases from J; bases unmatched to any gene: 10. The CDR3 runs 14 residues. Germline V lookup: CDR1 MGHDK, CDR2 SYGVNS. Written as DNA, the CDR3 is TGTGCCAGCAGCCAAGGGGAGGGCCGGGATGAGCAGTTCTTC. Its translation: CASSQGEGRDEQFF. Together with reference TRBV25-1 and TRBJ2-1, the CDR3 gives the full variable domain: EADIYQTPRYLVIGTGKKITLECSQTMGHDKMYWYQQDPGMELHLIHYSYGVNSTEKGDLSSESTVSRIRTEHFPLTLESARPSHTSQYLCASSQGEGRDEQFFGPGTRLTVL.

The chain has TRBV20-1 and TRBJ2-5, with D possibly called TRBD1 or TRBD2 (5 bases each). V was trimmed by 6 bases and J by 5 bases, leaving 16 bases between them. The germline CDR1 and CDR2 sequences are DFQATT and SNEGSKA (reference sequence). The CDR3 sequence is 13 residues long. The CDR3 here is CSALGTSRETQYF. In nucleotides, the CDR3 is TGCAGTGCCCTGGGGACGTCGCGGGAGACCCAGTACTTC.

The J gene is TRBJ1-1, the V gene TRBV24-1; D unclear. Germline V gives CDR1 KGHDR, CDR2 SFDVKD. The CDR3 covers 12 residues. V was clipped by 0 bases and J by 10 bases, with 8 bases between them. CDR3 sequence (DNA): TGTGCCACCAGTGATTTGGACAATTTAGCTTTCTTT. Its protein is CATSDLDNLAFF.

The genes are TRBV29-1 and TRBJ1-5; D perhaps matches TRBD1 (6 bases). This CDR3 has 14 residues. Trimming took off 7 bases at V and 3 bases at J, with 16 bases between the two ends. In germline, CDR1 is SQVTM, CDR2 ANQGSEA. As DNA, the CDR3 is TGCAGCGCCCGATGGACAGTCACCAATCAGCCCCAGCATTTT. This encodes CSARWTVTNQPQHF.